These T cell receptor beta chains were read from a single sample in a study of blood T cell repertoires in COVID-19. Repertoires were generated with immunoSEQ multiplex PCR, while TCRdb's copy carries only in-frame clones and drops some. Of about 59,000 clones listed, over 75% are singletons. The source material was peripheral blood. The source of these receptors is a human donor in a cohort sampled during active COVID-19. The CDR3 runs from the conserved cysteine through the conserved F or W. Each record gives: J gene, D gene, clone size, V gene, CDR3 DNA, CDR3 protein. A D gene is named only where the DNA matches it firmly. Clone size appears in some rows only: once, few, many, or a class for an expanded clone.

TRBJ2-5 - once TRBV30 TGTGCCTGGAACTTGGCAAGCCGGGACTCAATGTACTTC CAWNLASRDSMYF
TRBJ2-5 TRBD2 medium-sized TRBV29-1 TGCAGCGTAGCCACAGGTGGGCTAGCGGGATCGGGGGAGACCCAGTACTTC CSVATGGLAGSGETQYF
TRBJ2-3 TRBD2 - TRBV7-2 TGTGCCAGCAACCTCGGACTAGCGTTAGATACGCAGTATTTT CASNLGLALDTQYF
TRBJ1-1 TRBD1 - TRBV5-1 TGCGCCAGCAGCTACGCCGGGACAGGGCAATTCAGTACTGAAGCTTTCTTT CASSYAGTGQFSTEAFF
TRBJ1-5 - - TRBV2 TGTGCCAGCAGCGGAGGCGGGACTTTCGGTCAGCCCCAGCATTTT CASSGGGTFGQPQHF
TRBJ2-4 - - TRBV6-2/TRBV6-3 TGTGCCAGCAGTTTCGAAGGGACCCCCGGGGGCAAAAACATTCAGTACTTC CASSFEGTPGGKNIQYF
TRBJ2-7 - - TRBV2 TGTGCCAGCAGTGAACCAGGGGGGCCCTACGAGCAGTACTTC CASSEPGGPYEQYF
TRBJ1-6 TRBD1 - TRBV11-2 TGTGCCAGCACCTGGGCTGGACAGGGTAATTCACCCCTCCACTTT CASTWAGQGNSPLHF
TRBJ1-3 - - TRBV9 TGTGCCAGCAGCGTAGGGGGGCAGGGAAACACCATATATTTT CASSVGGQGNTIYF
TRBJ2-1 TRBD2 once TRBV3-1/TRBV3-2 TGTGCCAGCAGCCCCACCCCCGGGACTAGCGGGAGTTTTGATGAGCAGTTCTTC CASSPTPGTSGSFDEQFF
TRBJ2-1 TRBD1 - TRBV18 TGTGCCAGCTCACCAAGGACAGGGAACCTCTACAATGAGCAGTTCTTC CASSPRTGNLYNEQFF
TRBJ1-2 - - TRBV2 TGTGCCAGCATCGCCGGGTTGCACTATGGCTACACCTTC CASIAGLHYGYTF
TRBJ1-1 - - TRBV19 TGTGCCAGTACCCCATCCCCAAAAGGGGGCACTGAAGCTTTCTTT CASTPSPKGGTEAFF
TRBJ1-2 - - TRBV7-8 TGTGCCAGCAGCGGGACTCAGTCCCACTATGGCTACACCTTC CASSGTQSHYGYTF
TRBJ1-1 - few TRBV6-2/TRBV6-3 TGTGCCAGCAGTTACTTTCAGTCTGAAGCTTTCTTT CASSYFQSEAFF
TRBJ2-4 - once TRBV10-3 TGTGCCATCAGTGAGACCCCCTCTCGGGACATTCAGTACTTC CAISETPSRDIQYF
TRBJ2-3 TRBD2 - TRBV30 TGTGCCTGGAGTCCGCCGGGACTAGCGGCAAGCACAGATACGCAGTATTTT CAWSPPGLAASTDTQYF
TRBJ1-2 - - TRBV6-1 TGTGCCAGCAGTGTTGGGCGGGGGCCCGATAACTATGGCTACACCTTC CASSVGRGPDNYGYTF
TRBJ1-6 TRBD1 - TRBV9 TGTGCCAGCAGCGGGACGACAGGGAATTCACCCCTCCACTTT CASSGTTGNSPLHF
TRBJ2-5 TRBD2 - TRBV7-9 TGTGCCAGCAGCCCGACTAGCGGAGCTCTAGAGACCCAGTACTTC CASSPTSGALETQYF
TRBJ2-6 - once TRBV7-9 TGTGCCAGCAGCTTATATAGTGGTATTGCTGGGGCCAACGTCCTGACTTTC CASSLYSGIAGANVLTF
TRBJ2-7 TRBD1 - TRBV18 TGTGCCAGCTCCGGACAGGGGCCACCTCTGGGCTACGAGCAGTACTTC CASSGQGPPLGYEQYF
TRBJ2-7 TRBD1 once TRBV24-1 TGTGCCACCAGTGCACCGGGGACAGACTTAAACCACTACGAGCAGTACTTC CATSAPGTDLNHYEQYF
TRBJ2-5 TRBD2 - TRBV28 TGTGCCAGCAGTCCAGGGACTAGCGAGATCAGGGGAGAGACCCAGTACTTC CASSPGTSEIRGETQYF
TRBJ1-1 - - TRBV28 TGTGCCAGCAGTTTAGGCTCCGGGTTTCGCACTGAAGCTTTCTTT CASSLGSGFRTEAFF
TRBJ2-7 - - TRBV28 TGTGCCAGCAGTAGAGGGTCGGGGCAGTACTTC CASSRGSGQYF
TRBJ2-4 - few TRBV6-2/TRBV6-3 TGTGCCAGCAGTTACCCCGCGAACATTCAGTACTTC CASSYPANIQYF
TRBJ2-1 TRBD1 few TRBV6-4 TGTGCCAGCAGTGAAGGGACAGGGGGCATCAATGAGCAGTTCTTC CASSEGTGGINEQFF
TRBJ2-2 TRBD1 few TRBV7-9 TGTGCCAGCAGCCCGACAGGGTCCACCGGGGAGCTGTTTTTT CASSPTGSTGELFF
TRBJ2-3 TRBD2 - TRBV9 TGTGCCAGCAGCGTAGCGCAATGGGGAGGGGATACGCAGTATTTT CASSVAQWGGDTQYF
TRBJ1-1 - - TRBV29-1 TGCAGCGTCTCTACAGGGAGGAACACTGAAGCTTTCTTT CSVSTGRNTEAFF
TRBJ2-7 - medium-sized TRBV7-2 TGTGCCAGCAGCTTAGCCGCCTGGGTAGAGGGTATGAGGGTCGGGGCCTACGAGCAGTACTTC CASSLAAWVEGMRVGAYEQYF
TRBJ2-7 TRBD2 - TRBV5-4 TGTGCCAGCAGCTGGACTAGCGGGAACTCCTACGAGCAGTACTTC CASSWTSGNSYEQYF
TRBJ1-2 TRBD1 - TRBV5-3 TGTGCCAGAGACTTTGCCGGGACAGATAACTATGGCTACACCTTC CARDFAGTDNYGYTF
TRBJ1-1 - once TRBV6-6 TGTGCCAGCAGTTCAACAGGTACTGAAGCTTTCTTT CASSSTGTEAFF
TRBJ2-5 - few TRBV5-4 TGTGCCAGCAGCTTGCGTCGGCTTGACGGGGAGACCCAGTACTTC CASSLRRLDGETQYF
TRBJ2-2 - - TRBV18 TGTGCCAGCTCACCCTTACAACACGGGACCGGGGAGCTGTTTTTT CASSPLQHGTGELFF
TRBJ2-2 TRBD2 - TRBV30 TGTGCCTGGAGTGGACTAGCGGGGGGGGAGCTGTTTTTT CAWSGLAGGELFF
TRBJ2-7 TRBD2 - TRBV6-6 TGTGCCAGCAGCCCCCATACTAGCGCGGGGGAGCAGTACTTC CASSPHTSAGEQYF
TRBJ2-3 - - TRBV18 TGTGCCAGCTCACCACCTAACACAGATACGCAGTATTTT CASSPPNTDTQYF
TRBJ2-1 TRBD2 - TRBV3-1/TRBV3-2 TGTGCCAGCAGCCAAGGACTAGCGGGAGGGAATGAGCAGTTCTTC CASSQGLAGGNEQFF
TRBJ2-3 TRBD1 - TRBV4-3 TGCGCCAGCAGCCAAGTAATTCAGGGGGCTGTAGATACGCAGTATTTT CASSQVIQGAVDTQYF